This TCR beta chain is drawn from a study of blood T cell repertoires in COVID-19. In the study overall: The origin of the acute and convalescent COVID-19 samples was the United States, Italy and Spain. Sources were T cells, B-cell-depleted T cells, or PBMCs; the material itself was cDNA or gDNA.

In the original analysis: Reference gene primers were amplified, and this amplification served to estimate nucleated cell counts. Here immunoSEQ multiplex PCR was the method, and the copy in TCRdb shows in-frame clones only, minus some. V and J calls plus clone size are reproduced from that table; the DNA served to infer D and trimming. The sample holds around 27,000 clones, approximately 80% seen once. Trimming removed 1 base from V and 6 bases from J, with 16 bases in between. The CDR3 is made up of 15 amino acids. From germline, CDR1 is SEHNR and CDR2 FQNEAQ (reference sequence). The source of this sequence is a man between 70 and 80 years old with active COVID-19. The chain carries TRBV7-9 and TRBJ2-7, with TRBD2 as a possible D gene (5 bases). The sequencing sample was made of peripheral blood. CDR3 sequence (DNA): TGTGCCAGCAGCTTAGTCAGAGGGATCCCTACCGAGCAGTACTTC. This gives the protein CASSLVRGIPTEQYF.